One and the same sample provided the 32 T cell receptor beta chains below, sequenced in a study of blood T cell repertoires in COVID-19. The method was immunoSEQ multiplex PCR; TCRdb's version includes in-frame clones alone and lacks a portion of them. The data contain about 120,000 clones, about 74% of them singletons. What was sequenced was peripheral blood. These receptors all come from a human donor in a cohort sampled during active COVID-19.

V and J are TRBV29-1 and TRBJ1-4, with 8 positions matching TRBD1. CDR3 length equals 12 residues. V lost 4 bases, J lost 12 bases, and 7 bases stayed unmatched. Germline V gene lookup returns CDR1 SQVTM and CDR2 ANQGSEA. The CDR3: CSVALVTGELFF. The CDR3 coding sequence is TGCAGCGTTGCCCTCGTGACAGGGGAACTGTTTTTT.

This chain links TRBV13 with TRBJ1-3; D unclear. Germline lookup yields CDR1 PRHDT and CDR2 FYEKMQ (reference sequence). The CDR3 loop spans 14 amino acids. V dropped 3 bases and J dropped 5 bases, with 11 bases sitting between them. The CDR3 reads CASSFREVRNTIYF. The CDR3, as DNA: TGTGCCAGCAGCTTCCGGGAAGTTCGAAACACCATATATTTT.

DNA for the CDR3: TGTGCCAGCAGCTTAGGCCGGACAGGAGGCACTGAAGCTTTCTTT. It yields the protein CASSLGRTGGTEAFF. The chain has TRBV7-9 and TRBJ1-1, with TRBD1 identical over 7 bases. In germline, CDR1 is SEHNR, CDR2 FQNEAQ (reference sequence). V trimming: 1 base; J trimming: 4 bases; junction bases outside the gene matches: 6. The CDR3 consists of 15 residues.

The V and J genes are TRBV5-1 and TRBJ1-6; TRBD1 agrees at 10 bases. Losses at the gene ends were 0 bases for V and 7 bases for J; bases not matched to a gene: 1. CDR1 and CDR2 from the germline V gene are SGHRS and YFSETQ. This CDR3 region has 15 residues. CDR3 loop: CASSLEGQGNSPLHF. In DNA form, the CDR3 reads TGCGCCAGCAGCTTGGAGGGACAGGGGAATTCACCCCTCCACTTT.

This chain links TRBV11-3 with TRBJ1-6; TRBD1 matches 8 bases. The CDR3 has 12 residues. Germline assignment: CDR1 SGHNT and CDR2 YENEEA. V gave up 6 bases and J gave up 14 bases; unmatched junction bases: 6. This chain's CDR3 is CASSPRTGTLHF. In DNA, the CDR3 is TGTGCCAGCAGTCCCAGGACAGGGACCCTCCACTTT.

The CDR3 nucleotides read TGCAGCGTTGAACCCCGGGGACAGAAAATTTGCGTTCCGTACCAAGAGACCCAGTACTTC. Its translation: CSVEPRGQKICVPYQETQYF. The V gene is TRBV29-1, the J gene TRBJ2-5; TRBD1 matches 7 bases. The CDR3 totals 20 residues. From germline, CDR1 is SQVTM and CDR2 ANQGSEA. The V gene end was trimmed by 2 bases and the J gene end by 0 bases; junction bases not matched to a gene: 21.

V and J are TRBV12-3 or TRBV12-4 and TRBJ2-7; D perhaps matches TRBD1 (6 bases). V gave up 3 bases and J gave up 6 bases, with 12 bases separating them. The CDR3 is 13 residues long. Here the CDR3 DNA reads TGTGCCAGCAGTTTGATACAGGGCGGCGAGCAGTACTTC. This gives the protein CASSLIQGGEQYF.

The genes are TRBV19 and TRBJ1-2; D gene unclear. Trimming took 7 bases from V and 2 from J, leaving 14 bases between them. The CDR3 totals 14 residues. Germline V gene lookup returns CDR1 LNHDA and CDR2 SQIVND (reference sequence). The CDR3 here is CASTEMGGNYGYTF. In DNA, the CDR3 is TGTGCCAGTACCGAGATGGGAGGGAACTATGGCTACACCTTC.

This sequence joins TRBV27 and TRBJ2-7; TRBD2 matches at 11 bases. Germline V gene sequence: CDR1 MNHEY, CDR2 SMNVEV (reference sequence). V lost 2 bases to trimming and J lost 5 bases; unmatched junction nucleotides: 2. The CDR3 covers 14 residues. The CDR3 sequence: CASSLGTSGDEQYF. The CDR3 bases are TGTGCCAGCAGTTTAGGGACTAGCGGTGACGAGCAGTACTTC.

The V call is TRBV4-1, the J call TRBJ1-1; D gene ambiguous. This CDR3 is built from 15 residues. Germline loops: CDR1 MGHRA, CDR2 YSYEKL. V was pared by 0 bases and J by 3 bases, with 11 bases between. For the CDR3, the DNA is TGCGCCAGCAGCCAAGAGATCCTCCAGGACACTGAAGCTTTCTTT. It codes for CASSQEILQDTEAFF.

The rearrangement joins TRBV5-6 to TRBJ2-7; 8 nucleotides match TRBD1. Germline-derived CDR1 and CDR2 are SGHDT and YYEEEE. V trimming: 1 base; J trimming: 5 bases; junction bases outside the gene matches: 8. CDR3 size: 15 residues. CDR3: CASSLRVTGDDEQYF. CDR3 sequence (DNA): TGTGCCAGCAGCTTGCGTGTGACAGGGGATGACGAGCAGTACTTC. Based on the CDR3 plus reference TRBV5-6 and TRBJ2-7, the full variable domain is DAGVTQSPTHLIKTRGQQVTLRCSPKSGHDTVSWYQQALGQGPQFIFQYYEEEERQRGNFPDRFSGHQFPNYSSELNVNALLLGDSALYLCASSLRVTGDDEQYFGPGTRLTVT.

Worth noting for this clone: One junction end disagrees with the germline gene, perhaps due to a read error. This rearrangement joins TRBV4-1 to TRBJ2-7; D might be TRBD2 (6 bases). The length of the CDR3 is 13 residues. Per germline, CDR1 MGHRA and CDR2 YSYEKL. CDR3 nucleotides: TGCGCCAGCAGCCAAAGGGACTTCCCTCCGGCGCACTTC. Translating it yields CASSQRDFPPAHF.

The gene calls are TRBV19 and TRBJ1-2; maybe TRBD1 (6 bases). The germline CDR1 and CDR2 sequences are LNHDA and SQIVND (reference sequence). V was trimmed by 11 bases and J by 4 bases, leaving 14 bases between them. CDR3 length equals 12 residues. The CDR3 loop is CAAAAGAYGYTF. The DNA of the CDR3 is TGTGCCGCCGCCGCAGGGGCCTATGGCTACACCTTC.

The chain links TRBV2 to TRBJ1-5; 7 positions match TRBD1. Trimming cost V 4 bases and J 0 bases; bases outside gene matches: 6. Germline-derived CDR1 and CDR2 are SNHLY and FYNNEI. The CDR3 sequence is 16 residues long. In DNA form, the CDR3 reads TGTGCCAGCAGTGCCAGGGGGATGAATAGCAATCAGCCCCAGCATTTT. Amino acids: CASSARGMNSNQPQHF.

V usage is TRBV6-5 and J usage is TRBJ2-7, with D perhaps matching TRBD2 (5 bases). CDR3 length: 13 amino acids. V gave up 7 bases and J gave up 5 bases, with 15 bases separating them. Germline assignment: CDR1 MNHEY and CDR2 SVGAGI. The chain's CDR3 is CASTLASGHEQYF. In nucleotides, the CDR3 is TGTGCCAGCACCTTAGCCAGCGGTCACGAGCAGTACTTC.

CDR3 loop: CASSFWGVGGTEAFF. The CDR3, as DNA: TGTGCCAGCAGCTTTTGGGGGGTCGGGGGCACTGAAGCTTTCTTT. The chain employs TRBV13 and TRBJ1-1; D perhaps matches TRBD1 (5 bases). This CDR3 is 15 amino acids long. In germline, CDR1 is PRHDT, CDR2 FYEKMQ (reference sequence). Trimming removed 3 bases from V and 4 bases from J, with 15 bases in between.

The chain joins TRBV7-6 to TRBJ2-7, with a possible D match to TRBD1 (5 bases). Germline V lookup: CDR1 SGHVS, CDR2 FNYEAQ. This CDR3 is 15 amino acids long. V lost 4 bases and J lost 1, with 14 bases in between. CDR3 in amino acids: CASSSIDSPSYEQYF. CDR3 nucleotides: TGTGCCAGCAGCTCGATCGACAGCCCTTCCTACGAGCAGTACTTC.

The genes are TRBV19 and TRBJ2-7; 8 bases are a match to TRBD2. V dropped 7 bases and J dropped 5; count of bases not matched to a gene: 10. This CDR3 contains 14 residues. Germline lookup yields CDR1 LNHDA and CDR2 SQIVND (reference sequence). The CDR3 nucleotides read TGTGCCAGTAAACCGGGACTAGGCTTCAACGAGCAGTACTTC. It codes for CASKPGLGFNEQYF.

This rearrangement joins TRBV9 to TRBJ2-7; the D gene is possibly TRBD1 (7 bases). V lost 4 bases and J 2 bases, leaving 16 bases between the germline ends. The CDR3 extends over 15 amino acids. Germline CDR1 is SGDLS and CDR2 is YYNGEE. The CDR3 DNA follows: TGTGCCAGCAGCTCCAACAGGGGAGGTCCCTACGAGCAGTACTTC. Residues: CASSSNRGGPYEQYF. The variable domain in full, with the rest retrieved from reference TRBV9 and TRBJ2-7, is DSGVTQTPKHLITATGQRVTLRCSPRSGDLSVYWYQQSLDQGLQFLIQYYNGEERAKGNILERFSAQQFPDLHSELNLSSLELGDSALYFCASSSNRGGPYEQYFGPGTRLTVT.

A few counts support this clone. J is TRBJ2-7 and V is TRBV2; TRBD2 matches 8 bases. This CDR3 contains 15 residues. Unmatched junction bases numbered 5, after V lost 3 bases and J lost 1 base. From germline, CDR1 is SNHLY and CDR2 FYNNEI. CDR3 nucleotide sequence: TGTGCCAGCAGTGACAGCGGGAGAGGGTCCTACGAGCAGTACTTC. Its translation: CASSDSGRGSYEQYF.

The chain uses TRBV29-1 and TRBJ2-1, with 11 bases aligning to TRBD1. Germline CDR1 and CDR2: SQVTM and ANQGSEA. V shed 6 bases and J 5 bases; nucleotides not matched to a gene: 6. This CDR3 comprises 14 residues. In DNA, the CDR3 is TGCAGCGTCAATGGACAGGGGGCAAACAATGAGCAGTTCTTC. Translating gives CSVNGQGANNEQFF.

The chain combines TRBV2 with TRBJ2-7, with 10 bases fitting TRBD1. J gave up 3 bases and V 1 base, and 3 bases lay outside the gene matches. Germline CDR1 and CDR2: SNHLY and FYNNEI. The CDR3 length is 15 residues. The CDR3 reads CASSEGGTGDYEQYF. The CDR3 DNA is TGTGCCAGCAGTGAAGGAGGGACAGGGGACTACGAGCAGTACTTC. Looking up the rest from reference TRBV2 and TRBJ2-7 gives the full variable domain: EPEVTQTPSHQVTQMGQEVILRCVPISNHLYFYWYRQILGQKVEFLVSFYNNEISEKSEIFDDQFSVERPDGSNFTLKIRSTKLEDSAMYFCASSEGGTGDYEQYFGPGTRLTVT.

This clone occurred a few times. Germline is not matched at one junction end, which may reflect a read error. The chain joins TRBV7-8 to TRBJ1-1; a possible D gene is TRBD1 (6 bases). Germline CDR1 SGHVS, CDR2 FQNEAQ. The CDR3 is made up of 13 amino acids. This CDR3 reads CASSLELGRGVVF. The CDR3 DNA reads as TGTGCCAGCAGCTTAGAACTGGGCAGGGGCGTCGTATTT.

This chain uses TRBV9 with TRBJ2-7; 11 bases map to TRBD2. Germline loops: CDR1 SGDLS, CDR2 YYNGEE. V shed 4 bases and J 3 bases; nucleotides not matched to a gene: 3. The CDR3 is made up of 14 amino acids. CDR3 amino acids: CASSIGTSGYEQYF. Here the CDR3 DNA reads TGTGCCAGCAGCATTGGGACTAGCGGCTACGAGCAGTACTTC.

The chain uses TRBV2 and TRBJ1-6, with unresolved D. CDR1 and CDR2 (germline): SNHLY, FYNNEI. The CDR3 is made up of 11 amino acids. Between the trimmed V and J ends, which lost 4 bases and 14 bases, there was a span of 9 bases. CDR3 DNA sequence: TGTGCCAGCAGTGGAGACGGGTCCCTCCACTTT. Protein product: CASSGDGSLHF.

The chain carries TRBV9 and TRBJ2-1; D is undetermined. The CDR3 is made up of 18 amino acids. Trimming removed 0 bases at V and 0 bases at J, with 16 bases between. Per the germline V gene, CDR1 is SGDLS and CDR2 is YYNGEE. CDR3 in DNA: TGTGCCAGCAGCGTAGATGTTCGACTTCAATACTCCTACAATGAGCAGTTCTTC. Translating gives CASSVDVRLQYSYNEQFF.

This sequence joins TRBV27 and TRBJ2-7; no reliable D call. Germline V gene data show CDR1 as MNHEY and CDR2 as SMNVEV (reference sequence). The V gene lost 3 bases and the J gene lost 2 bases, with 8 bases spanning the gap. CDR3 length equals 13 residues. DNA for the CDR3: TGTGCCAGCAGTTTTGGCAGGACCTACGAGCAGTACTTC. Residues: CASSFGRTYEQYF.

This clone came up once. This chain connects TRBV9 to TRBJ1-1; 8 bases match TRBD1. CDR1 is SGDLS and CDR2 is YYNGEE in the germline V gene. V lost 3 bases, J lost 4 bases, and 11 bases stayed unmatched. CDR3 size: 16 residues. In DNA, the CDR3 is TGTGCCAGCAGCGAGCCCTCACAGGGGGGGGGCACTGAAGCTTTCTTT. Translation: CASSEPSQGGGTEAFF.

Here the CDR3 reads CASGDRHHAEAFF. The CDR3 bases are TGTGCCAGCGGGGACAGGCATCACGCTGAAGCTTTCTTT. This chain connects TRBV7-9 to TRBJ1-1; TRBD1 agrees at 8 bases. Germline values: CDR1 SEHNR, CDR2 FQNEAQ (reference sequence). V shed 8 bases, J shed 6 bases, and the junction held 8 bases outside the gene matches. The CDR3 contains 13 residues.

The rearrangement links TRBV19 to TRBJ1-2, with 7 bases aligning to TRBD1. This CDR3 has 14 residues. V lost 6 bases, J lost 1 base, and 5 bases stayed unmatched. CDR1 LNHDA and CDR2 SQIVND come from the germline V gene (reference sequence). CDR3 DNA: TGTGCCAGTAGAGTTCGACAGGGTAACTATGGCTACACCTTC. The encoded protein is CASRVRQGNYGYTF.

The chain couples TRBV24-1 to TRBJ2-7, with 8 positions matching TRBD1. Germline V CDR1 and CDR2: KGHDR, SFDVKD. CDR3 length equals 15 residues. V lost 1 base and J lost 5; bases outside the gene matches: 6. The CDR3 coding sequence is TGTGCCACCAGTGATTTTCGGACAGGGAGCGACGAGCAGTACTTC. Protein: CATSDFRTGSDEQYF.

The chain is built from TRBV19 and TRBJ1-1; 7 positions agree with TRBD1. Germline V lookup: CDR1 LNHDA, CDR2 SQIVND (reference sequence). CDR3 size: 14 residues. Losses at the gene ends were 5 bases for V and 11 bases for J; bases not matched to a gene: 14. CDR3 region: CASSSFSGQIAAFF. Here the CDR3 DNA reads TGTGCCAGTAGTTCTTTTTCGGGACAGATTGCCGCTTTCTTT.